A selection of T cell receptor beta chains follows, all from one sample in a study of CXCR3-negative and CXCR3-positive naive CD8 T cells. Reanalyzing the 5' RACE reads, TCRdb keeps one entry per CDR3 protein, without DNA. Its table records some 130,000 distinct CDR3 sequences. Sequencing was done on a sample of naive CXCR3+ CD8+ T cells from blood. The source is a human donor in good health. Some clones in this sample may be carry-over from other donors' samples. The CDR3 runs from the conserved cysteine through the conserved F or W. The order of the fields is V gene, J gene, CDR3 protein.

>TRBV12-5|TRBJ1-2
CASGFGGVIDYGYTF
>TRBV4-1|TRBJ1-6
CASSQDQGRENSPLHF
>TRBV15|TRBJ2-3
CATRKREADTQYF
>TRBV11-3|TRBJ2-7
CASSSNAGYEQYF
>TRBV7-9|TRBJ1-2
CASSLGSGQGGSGYTF
>TRBV28|TRBJ1-5
CASSLWGGESNQPQHF
>TRBV7-8|TRBJ1-1
CASSLAQGAFTEAFF
>TRBV3-1|TRBJ2-7
CASSQDASRENYEQYF
>TRBV20-1|TRBJ2-1
CSARGASPSSYNEQFF
>TRBV6-5|TRBJ2-3
CASSYSAASTDTQYF
>TRBV7-6|TRBJ1-1
CASSLSAGGTEAFF
>TRBV28|TRBJ2-3
CASSLGEGVADTQYF
>TRBV2|TRBJ2-7
CASSDAAVYSYEQYF
>TRBV28|TRBJ2-7
CASSLWAGSSSYEQYF
>TRBV11-2|TRBJ2-7
CASSFGTATYEQYF
>TRBV7-2|TRBJ2-7
CASRPSPGTGGEYEQYF
>TRBV29-1|TRBJ2-7
CSAQLAESSYEQYF
>TRBV20-1|TRBJ2-1
CSARDEGEQFF
>TRBV3-1|TRBJ1-1
CASSQDRAAWVFF
>TRBV12-3/TRBV12-4|TRBJ1-1
CASSSWTDLVRAFF
>TRBV7-9|TRBJ2-7
CASSMGYEQYF
>TRBV7-9|TRBJ1-1
CASSLSRGGTEAFF
>TRBV7-3|TRBJ2-2
CASSLSGAGELFF
>TRBV9|TRBJ2-1
CASSYTGARGYEQFF
>TRBV18|TRBJ2-2
CASSPSQHTGELFF
>TRBV12-3/TRBV12-4|TRBJ1-2
CASSTGTYIGYTF
>TRBV6-5|TRBJ2-5
CASSPMWEAHEETQYF
>TRBV12-3/TRBV12-4|TRBJ1-2
CASSFPGTYGYTF
>TRBV4-3|TRBJ2-3
CASSQAAWTGGFYTDTQYF
>TRBV4-3|TRBJ2-3
CASSPGTGDTDTQYF
>TRBV7-8|TRBJ2-7
CASSLEYGPLSYEQYF
>TRBV20-1|TRBJ1-1
CSARSSQGQNTEAFF
>TRBV20-1|TRBJ2-5
CSAALTIAVQETQYF
>TRBV29-1|TRBJ2-1
CSVEGRDSSYNEQFF
>TRBV29-1|TRBJ2-5
CSVEGHSETQYF
>TRBV7-3|TRBJ2-3
CATNRGDGTDTQYF
>TRBV7-9|TRBJ2-7
CASSLKVGQSTYEQYF
>TRBV13|TRBJ2-7
CASSSRDTGTYEQYF
>TRBV24-1|TRBJ1-3
CATSAGQGASGNTIYF
>TRBV11-2|TRBJ2-5
CASSLGTSGQETQYF
>TRBV21-1|TRBJ2-4
CASSKDLPTGHIQYF
>TRBV10-3|TRBJ2-5
CAISEAGAGGRQETQYF
>TRBV7-3|TRBJ2-7
CASRAPGAYEQYF
>TRBV20-1|TRBJ1-1
CSARGQLYTEAFF
>TRBV27|TRBJ2-7
CASSLGGGNSEQYF
>TRBV5-1|TRBJ2-7
CASSPPGAEGEQYF
>TRBV29-1|TRBJ2-7
CSVERYQESSYEQYF
>TRBV11-2|TRBJ2-3
CASSLDARDPAQYF
>TRBV19|TRBJ2-3
CACSHALDTDTQYF
>TRBV6-2/TRBV6-3|TRBJ1-6
CASSTGPPVSPLHF
>TRBV5-1|TRBJ2-1
CASSLGLAGTLLYNEQFF
>TRBV6-2/TRBV6-3|TRBJ2-7
CASSYIAGVVYEQYF
>TRBV5-1|TRBJ1-1
CASSLVAASGTEAFF
>TRBV7-9|TRBJ2-7
CASSSGSRYEQYF
>TRBV5-1|TRBJ2-7
CASSFYGSTYEQYF
>TRBV6-5|TRBJ1-1
CASSYGTEAFF
>TRBV29-1|TRBJ1-1
CSVDTGGYTEAFF